One TCR beta chain is described in this entry. Antigen specificity is unknown. The sample belongs to a study of OX40 agonist ivuxolimab in advanced cancers. The study, taken as a whole, reports: Average numbers of expanded clones were greater in CD8+ T cells than in CD4+. Certain nonresponders likewise exhibited a low normalized T-cell clonal expansion.

Germline V CDR1 and CDR2: MNHNY, SVGAGI (reference sequence). The CDR3 has 14 amino acids. J gave up 9 bases and V 2 bases, and 7 bases lay outside the gene matches. Libraries were prepared by immunoSEQ multiplex PCR; TCRdb keeps only in-frame clonotypes and omits some of them. The sample consists of fewer than 35,000 clones, 80% to 90% of them appearing once. The TCR comes from an adult with an advanced solid tumor such as melanoma, head and neck, liver or kidney cancer. This chain connects TRBV6-6 to TRBJ1-5, with TRBD1 matching 7 bases. Sequencing was performed on CD4+ or CD8+ T cells sorted from blood, taken in a trial of the OX40 agonist ivuxolimab. The CDR3 DNA is TGTGCCAGCAGTTACGAGGGGGCGGCCAGGCCCCAGCATTTT. Its translation is CASSYEGAARPQHF.